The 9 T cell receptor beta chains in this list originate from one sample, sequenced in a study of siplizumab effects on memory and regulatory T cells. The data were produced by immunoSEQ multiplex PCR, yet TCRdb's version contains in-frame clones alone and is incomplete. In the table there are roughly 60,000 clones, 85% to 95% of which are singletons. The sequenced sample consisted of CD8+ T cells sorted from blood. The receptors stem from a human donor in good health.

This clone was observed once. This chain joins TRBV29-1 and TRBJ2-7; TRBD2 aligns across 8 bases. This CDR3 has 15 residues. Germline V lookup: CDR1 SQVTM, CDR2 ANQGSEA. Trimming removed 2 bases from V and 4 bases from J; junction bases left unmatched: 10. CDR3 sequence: CSVEFGAGDRYEQYF. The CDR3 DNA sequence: TGCAGCGTTGAATTCGGAGCGGGAGATAGGTACGAGCAGTACTTC.

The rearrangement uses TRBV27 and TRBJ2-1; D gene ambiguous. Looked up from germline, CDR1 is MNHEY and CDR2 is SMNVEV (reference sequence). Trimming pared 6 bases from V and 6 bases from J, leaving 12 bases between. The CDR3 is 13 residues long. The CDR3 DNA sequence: TGTGCCAGCAGCTCCCGCGAAATCAATGAGCAGTTCTTC. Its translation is CASSSREINEQFF.

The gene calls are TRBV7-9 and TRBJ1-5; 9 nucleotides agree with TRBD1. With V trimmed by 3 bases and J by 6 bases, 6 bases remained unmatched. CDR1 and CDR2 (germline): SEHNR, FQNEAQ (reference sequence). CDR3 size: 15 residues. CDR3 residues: CASSLGTGIGQPQHF. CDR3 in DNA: TGTGCCAGCAGCTTGGGGACAGGGATTGGTCAGCCCCAGCATTTT.

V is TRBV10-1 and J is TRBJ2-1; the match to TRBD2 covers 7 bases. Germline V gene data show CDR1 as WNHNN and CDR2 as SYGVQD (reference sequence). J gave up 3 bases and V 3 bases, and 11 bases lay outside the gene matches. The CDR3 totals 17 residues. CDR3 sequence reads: CASSDDLAGVDYNEQFF. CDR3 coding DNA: TGCGCCAGCAGTGATGATCTCGCGGGAGTGGACTACAATGAGCAGTTCTTC.

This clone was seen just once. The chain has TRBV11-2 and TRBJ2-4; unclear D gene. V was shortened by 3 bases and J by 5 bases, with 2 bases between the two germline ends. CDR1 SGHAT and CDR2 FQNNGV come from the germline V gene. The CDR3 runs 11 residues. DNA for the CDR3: TGTGCCAGCAGCTTTGAAAACATTCAGTACTTC. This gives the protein CASSFENIQYF.

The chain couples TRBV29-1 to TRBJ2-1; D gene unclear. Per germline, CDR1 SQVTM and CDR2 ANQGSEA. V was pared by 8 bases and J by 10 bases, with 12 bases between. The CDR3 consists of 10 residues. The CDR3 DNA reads TGCAGCACTTTCGTCGGGGAGCAGTTCTTC. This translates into CSTFVGEQFF.

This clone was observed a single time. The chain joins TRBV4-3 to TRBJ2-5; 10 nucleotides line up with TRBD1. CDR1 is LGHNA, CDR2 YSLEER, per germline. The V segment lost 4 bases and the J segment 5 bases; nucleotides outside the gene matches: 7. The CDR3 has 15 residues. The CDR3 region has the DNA TGCGCCAGCAGCCGAGACAGGGGGCGGGCTGAGACCCAGTACTTC. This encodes CASSRDRGRAETQYF.

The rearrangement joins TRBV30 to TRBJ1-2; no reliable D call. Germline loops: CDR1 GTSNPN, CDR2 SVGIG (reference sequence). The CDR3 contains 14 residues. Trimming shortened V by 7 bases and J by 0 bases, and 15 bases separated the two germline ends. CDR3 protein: CAYRADQTNYGYTF. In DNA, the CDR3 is TGTGCCTACCGGGCAGACCAAACTAACTATGGCTACACCTTC.

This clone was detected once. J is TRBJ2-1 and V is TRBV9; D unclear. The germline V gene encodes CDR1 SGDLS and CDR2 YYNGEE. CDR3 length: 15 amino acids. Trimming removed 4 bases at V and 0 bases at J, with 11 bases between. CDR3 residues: CASSPLTRSYNEQFF. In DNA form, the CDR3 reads TGTGCCAGCAGCCCCCTGACCCGCTCCTACAATGAGCAGTTCTTC.